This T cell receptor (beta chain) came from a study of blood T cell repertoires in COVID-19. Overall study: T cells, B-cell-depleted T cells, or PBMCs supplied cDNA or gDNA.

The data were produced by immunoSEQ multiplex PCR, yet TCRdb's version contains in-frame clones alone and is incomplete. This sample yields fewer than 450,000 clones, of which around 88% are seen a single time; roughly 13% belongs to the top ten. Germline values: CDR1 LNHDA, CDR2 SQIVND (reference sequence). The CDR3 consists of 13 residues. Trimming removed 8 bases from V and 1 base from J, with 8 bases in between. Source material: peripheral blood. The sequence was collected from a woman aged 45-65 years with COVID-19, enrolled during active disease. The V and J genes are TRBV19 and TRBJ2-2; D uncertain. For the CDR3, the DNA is TGTGCCAGTCGAACGGTGAACACCGGGGAGCTGTTTTTT. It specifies CASRTVNTGELFF.